This record looks at one T cell receptor beta chain sequence and its context. No treatment had been given to any patient before thyroid surgery. The source of the sample is a study of metastatic and nonmetastatic thyroid tumors. Germline loops: CDR1 MNHEY, CDR2 SVGAGI. The CDR3 spans 13 residues. Trimming removed 0 bases at V and 3 bases at J, with 3 bases between. With MiXCR, TCRdb reprocessed the PCR reads. In the table there are around 40,000 clones, about 18% of which are singletons. Sequencing input: blood. The source is a male donor with papillary thyroid cancer or a benign thyroid nodule (not recorded which). Some clones in this sample may be carry-over from other donors' samples. The chain carries TRBV6-5 and TRBJ1-3; D call uncertain. CDR3 nucleotide sequence: TGTGCCAGCAGTTACTCGCGTGGAAACACCATATATTTT. Amino acid sequence: CASSYSRGNTIYF.